This T cell receptor beta chain was recovered during a study of blood T cells in healthy people across ages. This clonotype was counted a few times. Extraction yielded at least 5 micrograms of total RNA per sample. Germline CDR1 DFQATT, CDR2 SNEGSKA (reference sequence). The CDR3 consists of 15 residues. V lost 1 base and J 5 bases, leaving 15 bases between the germline ends. Alongside a J-beta primer mix, a sample-barcoded 5' primer served in a second PCR lasting about 7 to 11 cycles. TCRdb reprocessed the 5' RACE reads via MiXCR and lists one record per CDR3 protein. This sample has 780,000 or so distinct CDR3 sequences, with 25% found just once. This same sample was also part of a study on T cells of mothers and their children. This second study says: Three healthy Caucasian mothers, along with their six children, were the donors.

The V and J genes are TRBV20-1 and TRBJ2-4; D may be TRBD1 (5 bases). This receptor was identified in a boy aged 10-17 years in good health. Sequenced input: blood. CDR3 residues: CSARVLGARENIQYF. The CDR3 nucleotides read TGCAGTGCTAGAGTCCTAGGCGCCAGGGAAAACATTCAGTACTTC.